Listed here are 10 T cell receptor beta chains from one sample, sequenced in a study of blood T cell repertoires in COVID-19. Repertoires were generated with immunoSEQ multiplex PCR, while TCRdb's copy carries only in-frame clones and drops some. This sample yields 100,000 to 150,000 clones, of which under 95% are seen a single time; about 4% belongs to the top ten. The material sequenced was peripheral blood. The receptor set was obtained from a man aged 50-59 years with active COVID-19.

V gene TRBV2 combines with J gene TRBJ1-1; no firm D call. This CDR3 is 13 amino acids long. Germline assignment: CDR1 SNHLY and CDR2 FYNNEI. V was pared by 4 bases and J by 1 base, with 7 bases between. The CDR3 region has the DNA TGTGCCAGCAGTGCGCAGGCGAACACTGAAGCTTTCTTT. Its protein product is CASSAQANTEAFF.

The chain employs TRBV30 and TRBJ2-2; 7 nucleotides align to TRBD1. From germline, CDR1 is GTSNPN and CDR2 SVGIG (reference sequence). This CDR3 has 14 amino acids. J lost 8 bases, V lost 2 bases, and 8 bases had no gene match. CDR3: CAWSPTGVVGELFF. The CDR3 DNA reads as TGTGCCTGGAGTCCTACAGGGGTGGTGGGGGAGCTGTTTTTT.

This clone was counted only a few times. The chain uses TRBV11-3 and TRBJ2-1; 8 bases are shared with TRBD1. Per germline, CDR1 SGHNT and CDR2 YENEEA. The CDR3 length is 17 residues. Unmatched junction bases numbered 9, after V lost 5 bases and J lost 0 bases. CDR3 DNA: TGTGCCAGCAGCGCAGCGGACAGGGCGATCTCCTACAATGAGCAGTTCTTC. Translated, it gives CASSAADRAISYNEQFF.

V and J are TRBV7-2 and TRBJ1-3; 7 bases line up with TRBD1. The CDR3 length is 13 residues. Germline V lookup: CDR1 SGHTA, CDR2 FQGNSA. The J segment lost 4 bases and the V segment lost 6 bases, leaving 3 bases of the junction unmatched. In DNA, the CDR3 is TGTGCCAGCAGACCGACAGGGGGAAACACCATATATTTT. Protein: CASRPTGGNTIYF.

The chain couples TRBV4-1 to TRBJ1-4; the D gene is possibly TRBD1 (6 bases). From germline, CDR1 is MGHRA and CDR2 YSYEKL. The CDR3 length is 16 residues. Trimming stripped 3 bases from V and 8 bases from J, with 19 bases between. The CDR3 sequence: CASSHGPTGPKEKLFF. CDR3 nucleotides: TGCGCCAGCAGCCATGGGCCGACAGGACCGAAAGAAAAACTGTTTTTT.

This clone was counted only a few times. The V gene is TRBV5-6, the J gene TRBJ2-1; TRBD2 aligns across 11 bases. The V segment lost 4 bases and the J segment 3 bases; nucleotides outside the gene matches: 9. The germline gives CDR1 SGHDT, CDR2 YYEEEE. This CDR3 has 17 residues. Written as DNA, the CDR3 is TGTGCCAGCAGCGGCGTTCTAGCGGGAGGAGTCTACAATGAGCAGTTCTTC. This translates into CASSGVLAGGVYNEQFF.

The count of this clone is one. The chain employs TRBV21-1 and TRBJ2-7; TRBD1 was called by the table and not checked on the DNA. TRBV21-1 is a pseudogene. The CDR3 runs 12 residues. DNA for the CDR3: TGTGCCAGCAGCAGCCAGGACTACGAGCAGTACGTC. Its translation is CASSSQDYEQYV.

In DNA, the CDR3 is TGCGCCAGCAGCTTGGCCCAGACAGGGGCGGGTGGCTACACCTTC. Amino acid sequence: CASSLAQTGAGGYTF. V and J are TRBV5-1 and TRBJ1-2; 8 bases line up with TRBD1. Germline CDR1 reads SGHRS; CDR2 reads YFSETQ. CDR3 length equals 15 residues. V lost 0 bases, J lost 7 bases, and 8 bases stayed unmatched.

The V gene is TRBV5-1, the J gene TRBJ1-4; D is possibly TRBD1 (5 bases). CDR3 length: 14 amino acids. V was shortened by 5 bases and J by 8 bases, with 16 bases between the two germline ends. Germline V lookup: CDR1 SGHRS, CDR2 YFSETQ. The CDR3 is CASSAGVQGEKLFF. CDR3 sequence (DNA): TGCGCCAGCAGTGCGGGGGTTCAGGGCGAAAAACTGTTTTTT.

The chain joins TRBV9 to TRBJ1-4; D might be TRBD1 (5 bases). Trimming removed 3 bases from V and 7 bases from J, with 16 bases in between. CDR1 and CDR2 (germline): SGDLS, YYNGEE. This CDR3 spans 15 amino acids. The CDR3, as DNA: TGTGCCAGCAGCGCCGATCAGACAGTTGGTGAAAAACTGTTTTTT. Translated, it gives CASSADQTVGEKLFF.